The 30 T cell receptor beta chains below all came from one sample that was sequenced in a study of T-cell reconstitution after alpha-beta-depleted transplantation in children. Unique molecular identifiers were incorporated when the TCRbeta library was constructed. MiXCR was run by TCRdb on the PCR reads, yielding one entry per CDR3 protein. The table lists 700,000 to 950,000 distinct CDR3 sequences, about 16% of them singletons, with approximately 5% in the top ten. The sample consisted of PBMCs, mostly from graft donor cells, taken 360 days after TCRalphabeta/CD19-depleted stem cell transplant. These receptors all come from a male patient younger than 18 who had a stem cell transplant for acute lymphoblastic leukemia, so the T cells may come from the graft donor.

The sample holds a few counts of this clonotype. The chain uses TRBV5-1 and TRBJ2-7, with TRBD2 matching over 15 bases. CDR1 is SGHRS, CDR2 YFSETQ, per germline. Unmatched junction bases numbered 11, after V lost 4 bases and J lost 3 bases. The CDR3 is 18 amino acids. CDR3 DNA sequence: TGCGCCAGCAGCCCATGGACTAGCGGGAGGGTAGGCTTCTACGAGCAGTACTTC. Residues: CASSPWTSGRVGFYEQYF. Full variable domain (rest looked up from reference TRBV5-1 and TRBJ2-7): KAGVTQTPRYLIKTRGQQVTLSCSPISGHRSVSWYQQTPGQGLQFLFEYFSETQRNKGNFPGRFSGRQFSNSRSEMNVSTLELGDSALYLCASSPWTSGRVGFYEQYFGPGTRLTVT.

This clonotype was seen only a few times. The chain uses TRBV5-1 and TRBJ2-2; D is possibly TRBD1 or TRBD2 (6 bases each). V was cut by 4 bases and J by 4 bases, with 20 bases left in between. The germline V gene encodes CDR1 SGHRS and CDR2 YFSETQ. The CDR3 consists of 17 residues. CDR3 region: CASSHPVGGFSTGELFF. The CDR3 nucleotides read TGCGCCAGCAGCCATCCGGTGGGGGGCTTTAGCACCGGGGAGCTGTTTTTT.

This clonotype was counted at least ten times. The chain has TRBV29-1 and TRBJ2-2; D is unresolved. This CDR3 contains 13 residues. Germline V gives CDR1 SQVTM, CDR2 ANQGSEA. Trimming removed 8 bases at V and 4 bases at J, with 14 bases between. For the CDR3, the DNA is TGCAGCCTTAGGGCCTCGGGCACCGGGGAGCTGTTTTTT. This encodes CSLRASGTGELFF.

V and J are TRBV12-3 or TRBV12-4 and TRBJ1-2; D is unclear. V was trimmed by 7 bases and J by 5 bases, leaving 20 bases between them. The CDR3 runs 15 residues. The chain's CDR3 is CASTLIGSPRYGYTF. CDR3 bases: TGTGCCAGCACCCTCATCGGCAGCCCCCGATATGGCTACACCTTC.

The table lists this clonotype with many counts. Here the CDR3 DNA reads TGTGCCAGCAGTCCCCCGACCCGCGGAGAGACCCAGTACTTC. It specifies CASSPPTRGETQYF. V is TRBV12-3 or TRBV12-4 and J is TRBJ2-5; no clear D gene. V lost 5 bases to trimming and J lost 4 bases, with 14 bases between them. CDR3 length: 14 residues.

This clonotype was observed a few times. The V and J genes are TRBV7-8 and TRBJ1-1; D may be TRBD1 (5 bases). This CDR3 spans 14 amino acids. V was cut by 1 base and J by 1 base, with 7 bases left in between. Germline CDR1 is SGHVS and CDR2 is FQNEAQ. The CDR3 bases are TGTGCCAGCAGCTTAGACAGGTGGAACACTGAAGCTTTCTTT. It encodes CASSLDRWNTEAFF.

The rearrangement joins TRBV11-3 to TRBJ1-5, with TRBD1 as a possible D gene (6 bases). The CDR3 length is 13 residues. Trimming left V 1 base short and J 8 bases short, with 9 bases between. CDR1 is SGHNT and CDR2 is YENEEA in the germline V gene. As DNA, the CDR3 is TGTGCCAGCAGCTTAGTGAGGGGGGAGCCCCAGCATTTT. This gives the protein CASSLVRGEPQHF. The full variable domain, in which reference TRBV11-3 and TRBJ1-5 provide the parts outside the CDR3, is EAGVVQSPRYKIIEKKQPVAFWCNPISGHNTLYWYLQNLGQGPELLIRYENEEAVDDSQLPKDRFSAERLKGVDSTLKIQPAELGDSAVYLCASSLVRGEPQHFGDGTRLSIL.

This clonotype has more than one count but fewer than ten. The chain is built from TRBV12-3 or TRBV12-4 and TRBJ1-1, with a tentative D call TRBD1 (5 bases). Trimming stripped 5 bases from V and 6 bases from J, with 19 bases between. This CDR3 comprises 15 residues. The CDR3 loop is CASSPGRANSPEAFF. DNA of the CDR3: TGTGCCAGCAGTCCTGGCAGGGCGAATTCCCCTGAAGCTTTCTTT.

Note on this clonotype: A read error is possible here, since a much larger clone lies one base away. The final CDR3 position lacks the conserved phenylalanine or tryptophan, pointing to a likely read error. The V and J genes are TRBV27 and TRBJ1-1; D uncertain. Germline CDR1 MNHEY, CDR2 SMNVEV (reference sequence). Trimming stripped 0 bases from V and 5 bases from J, with 10 bases between. The CDR3 extends over 14 amino acids. The CDR3 nucleotides read TGTGCCAGCAGTTTATCGGCAGGCCTGACTGAAGCTTTCATT. Translated, it gives CASSLSAGLTEAFI.

This clonotype was seen a handful of times. The chain is built from TRBV12-3 or TRBV12-4 and TRBJ2-2; D may correspond to TRBD1 or TRBD2 (5 bases each). CDR3 length equals 15 residues. V was trimmed by 8 bases and J by 2 bases, leaving 15 bases between them. In DNA, the CDR3 is TGTGCCAGCCGGAGAGGTGGGGGTAACACCGGGGAGCTGTTTTTT. Its translation: CASRRGGGNTGELFF.

The chain carries TRBV9 and TRBJ2-1, with 7 positions matching TRBD1. Looked up from germline, CDR1 is SGDLS and CDR2 is YYNGEE. The CDR3 has 19 amino acids. The V segment lost 3 bases and the J segment 5 bases; nucleotides outside the gene matches: 20. The CDR3 sequence: CASSAAQGIAFSTDNEQFF. DNA of the CDR3: TGTGCCAGCAGCGCAGCACAGGGGATCGCCTTCTCGACGGACAATGAGCAGTTCTTC.

V and J are TRBV29-1 and TRBJ2-1; D is unclear. There are 12 residues in the CDR3. Trimming shortened V by 2 bases and J by 5 bases, and 7 bases separated the two germline ends. Per germline, CDR1 SQVTM and CDR2 ANQGSEA. CDR3 sequence: CSVERTHNEQFF. The CDR3, as DNA: TGCAGCGTTGAAAGGACCCACAATGAGCAGTTCTTC.

This clonotype was observed a few times. As DNA, the CDR3 is TGCAGTGCCTCCTTGGAAACTAGCGGGAACTACAATGAGCAGTTCTTC. This codes for CSASLETSGNYNEQFF. This chain joins TRBV20-1 and TRBJ2-1, with 10 bases lining up with TRBD2. Unmatched junction bases numbered 11, after V lost 6 bases and J lost 3 bases. The length of the CDR3 is 16 residues. CDR1 is DFQATT and CDR2 is SNEGSKA in the germline V gene (reference sequence).

The V gene is TRBV6-1, the J gene TRBJ2-2; weak D call: TRBD2 (6 bases). Trimming removed 7 bases from V and 1 base from J, with 13 bases in between. The germline gives CDR1 MNHNS, CDR2 SASEGT. The CDR3 covers 15 residues. CDR3 amino acids: CASTLMGGNTGELFF. The CDR3, as DNA: TGTGCCAGCACCCTAATGGGGGGGAACACCGGGGAGCTGTTTTTT.

This clonotype was found a few times. The rearrangement uses TRBV7-9 and TRBJ2-2; 7 positions agree with TRBD1. Trimming cost V 4 bases and J 2 bases; bases outside gene matches: 4. Per the germline V gene, CDR1 is SEHNR and CDR2 is FQNEAQ (reference sequence). This CDR3 comprises 15 residues. The CDR3 region has the DNA TGTGCCAGCAGCTCGACAGGGCCCAACACCGGGGAGCTGTTTTTT. It encodes CASSSTGPNTGELFF.

The V call is TRBV5-1, the J call TRBJ2-5, with D possibly TRBD1 on 6 matching bases. Trimming removed 4 bases from V and 3 bases from J, with 16 bases in between. The CDR3 runs 15 residues. Germline loops: CDR1 SGHRS, CDR2 YFSETQ. DNA for the CDR3: TGCGCCAGCAGCATGGGTAGGACAGTGGAAGAGACCCAGTACTTC. Its translation is CASSMGRTVEETQYF.

The chain combines TRBV4-2 with TRBJ2-1; D possibly corresponds to TRBD2 (5 bases). The CDR3 is 14 amino acids. The V end was cut by 1 base, the J end by 5 bases, with 9 bases between. Germline loops: CDR1 LGHNA, CDR2 YNFKEQ. CDR3 DNA: TGTGCCAGCAGCCAAGGACCGGGAAACAATGAGCAGTTCTTC. Translated: CASSQGPGNNEQFF.

Many counts were recorded for this clonotype. V is TRBV2 and J is TRBJ2-1; 10 bases line up with TRBD1. Unmatched junction bases numbered 7, after V lost 1 base and J lost 7 bases. The CDR3 is made up of 16 amino acids. CDR1 and CDR2 (germline): SNHLY, FYNNEI. The CDR3 loop reads CASSEVGTGALNEQFF. The CDR3 coding sequence is TGTGCCAGCAGTGAAGTCGGGACAGGGGCTTTGAATGAGCAGTTCTTC.

In this sample, this clonotype turned up many times. This chain uses TRBV7-3 with TRBJ2-2, with a possible D match to TRBD2 (6 bases). This CDR3 is 15 amino acids long. The V end was cut by 1 base, the J end by 3 bases, with 9 bases between. In germline, CDR1 is SGHTA, CDR2 FQGTGA. The CDR3 DNA is TGTGCCAGCAGCTTAATGGCGGGGTACACCGGGGAGCTGTTTTTT. Its protein product is CASSLMAGYTGELFF.

This clonotype appeared many times. The rearrangement uses TRBV6-2 or TRBV6-3 and TRBJ2-5, with 11 positions matching TRBD1. Germline assignment: CDR1 MNHEY and CDR2 SVGEGT. Trimming at V came to 3 bases and at J to 5 bases, leaving 8 bases not matched to a gene. The CDR3 has 16 residues. The CDR3 bases are TGTGCCAGCAGTTATTCCGGACAGGGGGCGGAGGAGACCCAGTACTTC. Encoded protein: CASSYSGQGAEETQYF.

This sequence joins TRBV20-1 and TRBJ2-7; TRBD1 agrees at 11 bases. J lost 5 bases, V lost 4 bases, and 4 bases had no gene match. The germline V gene encodes CDR1 DFQATT and CDR2 SNEGSKA (reference sequence). The CDR3 sequence is 13 residues long. Written as DNA, the CDR3 is TGCAGTGCTACTGGGACAGGGGGAGACGAGCAGTACTTC. This gives the protein CSATGTGGDEQYF.

This clonotype has only a few counts. The chain has TRBV20-1 and TRBJ2-3; D is possibly TRBD2 (6 bases). Trimming took off 0 bases at V and 4 bases at J, with 8 bases between the two ends. The CDR3 is made up of 13 amino acids. Germline CDR1 reads DFQATT; CDR2 reads SNEGSKA (reference sequence). CDR3 amino acids: CSARDGRPDTQYF. The CDR3 region has the DNA TGCAGTGCTAGAGACGGGAGACCAGATACGCAGTATTTT.

The rearrangement uses TRBV4-2 and TRBJ2-5; D gene unclear. CDR1 is LGHNA, CDR2 YNFKEQ, per germline. V was pared by 3 bases and J by 1 base, with 6 bases between. The CDR3 length is 13 residues. In DNA, the CDR3 is TGTGCCAGCAGCCACGACCGCCAAGAGACCCAGTACTTC. Translating gives CASSHDRQETQYF.

This chain connects TRBV30 to TRBJ1-1; no firm D call. Trimming stripped 0 bases from V and 1 base from J, with 12 bases between. Looked up from germline, CDR1 is GTSNPN and CDR2 is SVGIG (reference sequence). The CDR3 length is 15 residues. CDR3 nucleotides: TGTGCCTGGAGTGTATGGTACAGAACGAACACTGAAGCTTTCTTT. Translating gives CAWSVWYRTNTEAFF.

This chain connects TRBV5-1 to TRBJ2-7; no clear D gene. Between the trimmed V and J ends, which lost 0 bases and 0 bases, there was a span of 10 bases. The CDR3 extends over 15 amino acids. The germline V gene encodes CDR1 SGHRS and CDR2 YFSETQ. CDR3 bases: TGCGCCAGCAGCTTGGAAGAGAGTTACTCCTACGAGCAGTACTTC. This gives the protein CASSLEESYSYEQYF.

This clonotype has ten or more counts. The rearrangement joins TRBV5-1 to TRBJ2-1; D gene ambiguous. Germline lookup yields CDR1 SGHRS and CDR2 YFSETQ. V was clipped by 4 bases and J by 7 bases, with 6 bases between them. This CDR3 contains 11 residues. The DNA of the CDR3 is TGCGCCAGCAGCCTAACGAATGAGCAGTTCTTC. Translation gives CASSLTNEQFF.

The chain employs TRBV30 and TRBJ2-1, with 8 positions matching TRBD2. Germline assignment: CDR1 GTSNPN and CDR2 SVGIG (reference sequence). V shed 2 bases, J shed 4 bases, and the junction held 4 bases outside the gene matches. This CDR3 is 14 amino acids long. CDR3 loop: CAWSLLADYNEQFF. The DNA of the CDR3 is TGTGCCTGGAGTTTACTAGCGGATTACAATGAGCAGTTCTTC. The full variable domain, with the rest looked up from reference TRBV30 and TRBJ2-1, is SQTIHQWPATLVQPVGSPLSLECTVEGTSNPNLYWYRQAAGRGLQLLFYSVGIGQISSEVPQNLSASRPQDRQFILSSKKLLLSDSGFYLCAWSLLADYNEQFFGPGTRLTVL.

V gene TRBV5-6 combines with J gene TRBJ2-3; D possibly uses TRBD1 or TRBD2 (6 bases each). The V end lost 2 bases, the J end lost 2 bases, and 9 bases lay between the germline ends. Germline-derived CDR1 and CDR2 are SGHDT and YYEEEE. This CDR3 has 14 amino acids. This CDR3 reads CASSFGGPTDTQYF. In nucleotides, the CDR3 is TGTGCCAGCAGCTTCGGGGGCCCCACAGATACGCAGTATTTT.

This clonotype was seen only a few times. V is TRBV9 and J is TRBJ2-7; D ambiguous. Trimming removed 0 bases from V and 0 bases from J, with 7 bases in between. Germline CDR1 SGDLS, CDR2 YYNGEE. CDR3 length: 14 residues. CDR3 amino acids: CASSVAHSSYEQYF. CDR3 DNA sequence: TGTGCCAGCAGCGTAGCTCACAGCTCCTACGAGCAGTACTTC.

J is TRBJ2-1 and V is TRBV27; TRBD2 matches at 8 bases. V lost 7 bases and J lost 9; bases outside the gene matches: 14. From germline, CDR1 is MNHEY and CDR2 SMNVEV (reference sequence). CDR3 size: 15 residues. CDR3 nucleotides: TGTGCCAGCACCTTAGCGGGAATTCCGAACGGTGAGCAGTTCTTC. Translated: CASTLAGIPNGEQFF.